The TCR beta chain described here comes from a study of PD-L1 blockade in urothelial cancer. Trimming cost V 1 base and J 6 bases, with 8 bases left between them. CDR1 and CDR2 (germline): SGHRS, YFSETQ. This CDR3 spans 13 amino acids. Each PCR contained spiked-in synthetic TCR analog templates. Clones were read by immunoSEQ multiplex PCR, and TCRdb kept only the in-frame ones, dropping some. The repertoire consists of about 87,000 clones, with over 80% occurring once and the leading ten covering about 2.1%. As to time point: pretreatment peripheral blood. Note on this clone: Its antigen is still unknown.

General study results and limits: Lower pretreatment blood TCR clonality, under the median, predicted better survival, researchers reported.

This sequence originates from a man in his 60s with urothelial cancer. The V call is TRBV5-1, the J call TRBJ2-1, with D tentatively TRBD2 (6 bases). The material was PBMCs, obtained around atezolizumab (anti-PD-L1) treatment. The CDR3 region is CASSLMGGNEQFF. The CDR3 DNA sequence: TGCGCCAGCAGCTTGATGGGGGGCAATGAGCAGTTCTTC. Full variable domain (outside the CDR3, taken from reference TRBV5-1 and TRBJ2-1): KAGVTQTPRYLIKTRGQQVTLSCSPISGHRSVSWYQQTPGQGLQFLFEYFSETQRNKGNFPGRFSGRQFSNSRSEMNVSTLELGDSALYLCASSLMGGNEQFFGPGTRLTVL.